This passage covers 29 T cell receptor beta chains from one sample sequenced in a study of spatial heterogeneity in lung cancer. Described time point: sample taken at primary tumor resection. These TCRs are of unknown antigen specificity. General study results and limits: Tumoral mutation counts were tracked by counts of expanded intratumoral alpha and beta TCRs.

TCRdb ran MiXCR on the 5' RACE reads and lists one entry per CDR3 protein. The data show over 1,000 distinct CDR3 sequences, just under 25% seen once. The source was lung tumor tissue, collected at surgery. These receptors were collected from a male donor with early-stage non-small cell lung cancer.

Notes on this clonotype: This beta chain is an unintended read in a library built for alpha chains; its size means little. The J gene is TRBJ2-4, the V gene TRBV12-3 or TRBV12-4; TRBD1 might be the D (6 bases). This CDR3 contains 14 residues. Deletions cut 5 bases from V and 5 bases from J, with 13 bases between. The CDR3 loop reads CASSQWDTQNIQYF. CDR3 DNA sequence: TGTGCCAGCAGTCAATGGGACACTCAAAACATTCAGTACTTC.

Turning to this clonotype: This beta chain is an off-target read within a library intended for alpha chains, so its frequency means little. This chain links TRBV2 with TRBJ2-3; D gene uncertain. This CDR3 region has 12 residues. Looked up from germline, CDR1 is SNHLY and CDR2 is FYNNEI. Deletions cut 4 bases from V and 2 bases from J, with 4 bases between. The CDR3 region has the DNA TGTGCCAGCAGTGGCGTCACAGATACGCAGTATTTT. Its translation: CASSGVTDTQYF.

This clonotype qualifies as large. This beta chain was picked up by a library intended for alpha chains and is off target, so its count carries little meaning. The chain employs TRBV6-2 or TRBV6-3 and TRBJ2-3; no clear D gene. CDR1 MNHEY and CDR2 SVGEGT come from the germline V gene. This CDR3 has 11 amino acids. V lost 2 bases to trimming and J lost 6 bases, with 3 bases between them. The CDR3 region is CASSYPDTQYF. DNA for the CDR3: TGTGCCAGCAGTTACCCTGATACGCAGTATTTT.

In its sample, this clonotype is large. Because the library targeted alpha chains, this beta chain is an off-target read whose size means little. The rearrangement uses TRBV29-1 and TRBJ2-1; D remains unclear. V lost 8 bases and J 7 bases, leaving 12 bases between the germline ends. The CDR3 is made up of 11 amino acids. CDR1 SQVTM and CDR2 ANQGSEA come from the germline V gene. DNA for the CDR3: TGCAGCCTCCAGTTGGGGAATGAGCAGTTCTTC. This gives the protein CSLQLGNEQFF.

In this sample, this clonotype turned up a few times. This beta chain is a stray sequence in a library constructed for alpha chains; its clone size is not meaningful. This chain joins TRBV10-3 and TRBJ2-1; a weak D match, TRBD2 (6 bases). Deletions cut 0 bases from V and 2 bases from J, with 11 bases between. The CDR3 consists of 16 residues. Looked up from germline, CDR1 is ENHRY and CDR2 is SYGVKD. The DNA of the CDR3 is TGTGCCATCAGTGAGTCGGACCCGGGAGCCTACAATGAGCAGTTCTTC. Its protein is CAISESDPGAYNEQFF.

There are a few counts of this clonotype. The size of this beta chain means little, since it is a stray read in a library made for alpha chains. This rearrangement joins TRBV7-2 to TRBJ2-1, with D possibly being TRBD1 (6 bases). Germline V gene sequence: CDR1 SGHTA, CDR2 FQGNSA. This CDR3 is built from 15 residues. V was trimmed by 8 bases and J by 0 bases, leaving 14 bases between them. CDR3 region: CASSPTGNSYNEQFF. DNA for the CDR3: TGTGCCAGCTCCCCAACAGGGAACTCCTACAATGAGCAGTTCTTC.

On this clonotype itself: The library was built for alpha chains, so this beta chain is an off-target read and its size means little. The V and J genes are TRBV27 and TRBJ2-3; the D call may be TRBD1 or TRBD2 (5 bases each). V shed 6 bases and J shed 0 bases, with 13 bases lying between them. Germline CDR1 MNHEY, CDR2 SMNVEV (reference sequence). The CDR3 extends over 15 amino acids. CDR3: CASRGVGDSTDTQYF. CDR3 nucleotides: TGTGCCAGCAGAGGGGTGGGGGATAGCACAGATACGCAGTATTTT.

As for this clonotype: The library was built for alpha chains, so this beta chain is an off-target read and its size means little. In nucleotides, the CDR3 is TGTGCCAGCAGCGGGGCCGAGCAGTACTTC. It encodes CASSGAEQYF. This sequence joins TRBV7-9 and TRBJ2-7, with D possibly TRBD1 on 5 matching bases. There are 10 residues in the CDR3. Per germline, CDR1 SEHNR and CDR2 FQNEAQ (reference sequence). Between the trimmed V and J ends, which lost 5 bases and 6 bases, there was a span of 5 bases. Based on the CDR3 plus reference TRBV7-9 and TRBJ2-7, the full variable domain is DTGVSQNPRHKITKRGQNVTFRCDPISEHNRLYWYRQTLGQGPEFLTYFQNEAQLEKSRLLSDRFSAERPKGSFSTLEIQRTEQGDSAMYLCASSGAEQYFGPGTRLTVT.

A word on this clonotype: In a library made to pick up alpha chains, this beta chain is a stray read with a size that means little. CDR3 residues: CASRVTGGINEQFF. The CDR3 nucleotides read TGTGCCAGCAGGGTTACAGGGGGTATCAATGAGCAGTTCTTC. This rearrangement joins TRBV6-5 to TRBJ2-1; 8 positions agree with TRBD1. The CDR3 contains 14 residues. The germline V gene has CDR1 MNHEY and CDR2 SVGAGI. The trim removed 6 bases at V and 6 bases at J, leaving 7 bases unmatched.

About this clonotype itself: The library was built for alpha chains, so this beta chain is an off-target read and its size means little. The rearrangement joins TRBV5-4 to TRBJ2-1; D uncertain. In germline, CDR1 is SGHNT, CDR2 YYREEE (reference sequence). The ends were cut back, 5 bases at V and 7 bases at J, with 19 bases in the middle. The CDR3 consists of 15 residues. The DNA of the CDR3 is TGTGCCAGCAGTTCCGGGTCCACGGCCCTGAATGAGCAGTTCTTC. This gives the protein CASSSGSTALNEQFF.

A remark on this clonotype: Found in a library prepared for alpha chains, this beta chain is an off-target read, and its abundance has little meaning. CDR3 residues: CASSLLGRGATDTQYF. DNA of the CDR3: TGTGCCAGCAGCCTGCTTGGGCGGGGGGCCACAGATACGCAGTATTTT. The V and J genes are TRBV5-8 and TRBJ2-3, with TRBD2 matching 8 bases. The J segment lost 2 bases and the V segment lost 4 bases, leaving 9 bases of the junction unmatched. CDR1 is SGHTS and CDR2 is YDEGEE in the germline V gene. The CDR3 has 16 residues.

On this clonotype: Found in a library prepared for alpha chains, this beta chain is an off-target read, and its abundance has little meaning. This chain links TRBV28 with TRBJ1-1; possible D gene TRBD1, 6 bases. CDR1 is MDHEN, CDR2 SYDVKM, per germline. This CDR3 is 15 amino acids long. V lost 5 bases, J lost 5 bases, and 18 bases lay in between. For the CDR3, the DNA is TGTGCCAGCAGTCCGCACACGGGACAAGGGACTGAAGCTTTCTTT. Translated, it gives CASSPHTGQGTEAFF.

Comments on this clonotype: Little can be read into the size of this beta chain, an off-target read in a library designed for alpha chains. The chain joins TRBV7-9 to TRBJ2-2; D call uncertain. Trimming cost V 1 base and J 8 bases, with 8 bases left between them. CDR1 and CDR2 from the germline V gene are SEHNR and FQNEAQ (reference sequence). The CDR3 is 13 residues long. The DNA of the CDR3 is TGTGCCAGCAGCTTAGTTTTGGCTGGGGAGCTGTTTTTT. Protein: CASSLVLAGELFF.

This clonotype is large by share. This beta chain represents an off-target read in a library built for alpha chains; its size is of limited meaning. The CDR3 sequence: CSAIAGGEHEQFF. The CDR3 coding sequence is TGCAGTGCCATAGCGGGAGGGGAGCATGAGCAGTTCTTC. The chain couples TRBV20-1 to TRBJ2-1; 11 bases map to TRBD2. The CDR3 covers 13 residues. Germline V gives CDR1 DFQATT, CDR2 SNEGSKA (reference sequence). The trim removed 6 bases at V and 8 bases at J, leaving 6 bases unmatched.

Notes on this clonotype: This beta chain represents an off-target read in a library built for alpha chains; its size is of limited meaning. This sequence joins TRBV18 and TRBJ2-3; unclear D gene. The CDR3 consists of 14 residues. The V end lost 0 bases, the J end lost 0 bases, and 4 bases lay between the germline ends. Germline CDR1 and CDR2: KGHSH and LQKENI. CDR3 loop: CASSPPSSTDTQYF. Here the CDR3 DNA reads TGTGCCAGCTCACCACCTAGCAGCACAGATACGCAGTATTTT.

As regards this clonotype: This beta chain turned up in a library designed for alpha chains; as an off-target read, its abundance says little. J is TRBJ2-1 and V is TRBV15; 7 bases fit TRBD2. V lost 5 bases to trimming and J lost 8 bases; unmatched junction nucleotides: 0. The CDR3 runs 11 residues. The germline V gene encodes CDR1 LNHNV and CDR2 YYDKDF (reference sequence). Here the CDR3 DNA reads TGTGCCACCAGCGCGGGGGATGAGCAGTTCTTC. This translates into CATSAGDEQFF.

This clonotype was recorded a few times. For a library built for alpha chains, this beta chain is a stray read; little rests on its size. This rearrangement joins TRBV7-9 to TRBJ1-2, with a tentative D call TRBD1 (5 bases). Trimming took 0 bases from V and 7 from J, leaving 12 bases between them. The CDR3 contains 14 residues. Germline-derived CDR1 and CDR2 are SEHNR and FQNEAQ (reference sequence). In DNA, the CDR3 is TGTGCCAGCAGCTTAGCCGGGACGGACTCTGGCTACACCTTC. Its translation is CASSLAGTDSGYTF. Combining the CDR3 with reference TRBV7-9 and TRBJ1-2 gives the whole variable domain DTGVSQNPRHKITKRGQNVTFRCDPISEHNRLYWYRQTLGQGPEFLTYFQNEAQLEKSRLLSDRFSAERPKGSFSTLEIQRTEQGDSAMYLCASSLAGTDSGYTFGSGTRLTVV.

Concerning this clonotype itself: This beta chain represents an off-target read in a library built for alpha chains; its size is of limited meaning. This chain uses TRBV6-5 with TRBJ2-3; 9 bases are a match to TRBD2. Trimming cost V 2 bases and J 4 bases; bases outside gene matches: 4. Looked up from germline, CDR1 is MNHEY and CDR2 is SVGAGI. The CDR3 length is 15 residues. The CDR3 DNA follows: TGTGCCAGCAGTTACAAGCGGGAGGCGGCAGATACGCAGTATTTT. Its protein is CASSYKREAADTQYF.

A remark on this clonotype: The library was prepared for alpha chains; this beta chain is a stray read, so its frequency means little. The chain has TRBV6-6 and TRBJ2-7; 10 nucleotides line up with TRBD1. Per the germline V gene, CDR1 is MNHNY and CDR2 is SVGAGI (reference sequence). The trim removed 5 bases at V and 2 bases at J, leaving 6 bases unmatched. This CDR3 region has 15 residues. The CDR3 spells CASSRGGQGTYEQYF. As DNA, the CDR3 is TGTGCCAGCAGTAGAGGGGGACAGGGGACCTACGAGCAGTACTTC.

This clonotype counts as large. Because this beta chain is a stray read in a library intended to capture alpha chains, its abundance should not be given much weight. The rearrangement links TRBV6-1 to TRBJ2-1; a weak D match, TRBD2 (7 bases). CDR3 length: 15 residues. CDR1 and CDR2 from the germline V gene are MNHNS and SASEGT. Trimming cost V 1 base and J 7 bases, with 14 bases left between them. CDR3 in DNA: TGTGCCAGCAGTGAAGAAGGGGGGGGCGCGAATGAGCAGTTCTTC. The encoded protein is CASSEEGGGANEQFF.

A word on this clonotype: This beta chain was picked up by a library intended for alpha chains and is off target, so its count carries little meaning. The rearrangement links TRBV7-2 to TRBJ2-3; D uncertain. Per germline, CDR1 SGHTA and CDR2 FQGNSA. The CDR3 is made up of 13 amino acids. V was clipped by 3 bases and J by 1 base, with 5 bases between them. Written as DNA, the CDR3 is TGTGCCAGCAGCTTGATCCGCACAGATACGCAGTATTTT. Translating gives CASSLIRTDTQYF.

This clonotype is large. Since the library was made to target alpha chains, this beta chain is a stray read and its abundance is not meaningful. The J gene is TRBJ2-7, the V gene TRBV6-2 or TRBV6-3, with no clear D. Germline CDR1 and CDR2: MNHEY and SVGEGT. CDR3 size: 12 residues. V was pared by 5 bases and J by 6 bases, with 11 bases between. Here the CDR3 DNA reads TGTGCCAGCAGTCAGACCGCTCGCGAGCAGTACTTC. Protein sequence: CASSQTAREQYF.

The table lists this clonotype with a few counts. For a library built for alpha chains, this beta chain is a stray read; little rests on its size. CDR3 sequence reads: CASSLLAGGYEQYF. The CDR3 nucleotides are TGTGCCAGCAGCTTACTGGCGGGAGGCTACGAGCAGTACTTC. The rearrangement joins TRBV7-2 to TRBJ2-7; 8 positions agree with TRBD2. V dropped 2 bases and J dropped 3; count of bases not matched to a gene: 3. The CDR3 consists of 14 residues. CDR1 and CDR2 from the germline V gene are SGHTA and FQGNSA. Using reference TRBV7-2 and TRBJ2-7 for the parts outside the CDR3, the full variable domain is GAGVSQSPSNKVTEKGKDVELRCDPISGHTALYWYRQSLGQGLEFLIYFQGNSAPDKSGLPSDRFSAERTGGSVSTLTIQRTQQEDSAVYLCASSLLAGGYEQYFGPGTRLTVT.

For this clonotype: This beta chain turned up in a library designed for alpha chains; as an off-target read, its abundance says little. The gene calls are TRBV4-1 and TRBJ2-5; TRBD2 matches at 7 bases. Germline V gene data show CDR1 as MGHRA and CDR2 as YSYEKL. V lost 0 bases to trimming and J lost 5 bases; unmatched junction nucleotides: 6. This CDR3 is built from 15 residues. The CDR3 reads CASSQERAGAETQYF. The CDR3 DNA reads as TGCGCCAGCAGCCAAGAAAGGGCGGGAGCGGAGACCCAGTACTTC.

As concerns this clonotype: As an off-target read in a library built for alpha chains, this beta chain has a frequency of little significance. This chain links TRBV20-1 with TRBJ2-1, with 7 bases lining up with TRBD2. V shed 6 bases and J 5 bases; nucleotides not matched to a gene: 7. The CDR3 contains 13 residues. CDR1 is DFQATT, CDR2 SNEGSKA, per germline (reference sequence). The CDR3 sequence is CSAYGTTHNEQFF. CDR3 DNA sequence: TGCAGTGCCTACGGGACTACGCACAATGAGCAGTTCTTC.

In its sample, this clonotype ranks as large. This beta chain came through as a stray read in a library set up for alpha chains, and its size says little. Here the CDR3 DNA reads TGTGCCAGCAGTACGACGACACAGGGCCACGAGCAGTACTTC. Its translation is CASSTTTQGHEQYF. The V call is TRBV12-3 or TRBV12-4, the J call TRBJ2-7; a weak D match, TRBD1 (6 bases). The CDR3 consists of 14 residues. V dropped 5 bases and J dropped 5 bases, with 16 bases sitting between them.

This clonotype is labeled large. For a library built for alpha chains, this beta chain is a stray read; little rests on its size. This chain links TRBV21-1 with TRBJ2-7; the tabulated D call, TRBD2, remains unverified against the DNA. TRBV21-1 is listed as a pseudogene. This CDR3 contains 18 residues. The DNA of the CDR3 is TGTGCCAGCAGCAAAGCGCGTCCTAGCGGAGATGAGACCTACGAGCAGTACTTC. Translation gives CASSKARPSGDETYEQYF.

With regard to this clonotype: Because the library targeted alpha chains, this beta chain is an off-target read whose size means little. The chain has TRBV20-1 and TRBJ2-5; 8 bases are shared with TRBD1. The CDR3 is 17 residues long. Trimming cost V 0 bases and J 4 bases; bases outside gene matches: 13. Germline assignment: CDR1 DFQATT and CDR2 SNEGSKA (reference sequence). CDR3 protein: CSARDLYRGLFGETQYF. Here the CDR3 DNA reads TGCAGTGCTAGAGATCTCTACAGGGGGTTGTTTGGAGAGACCCAGTACTTC.

With respect to this clonotype: This beta chain appears as a stray read in a library generated for alpha chains; its size is not informative. CDR3 sequence: CASSPRTRTDTQYF. CDR3 bases: TGTGCCAGCAGTCCCAGGACACGAACAGATACGCAGTATTTT. The chain joins TRBV12-3 or TRBV12-4 to TRBJ2-3; tentative D call: TRBD1 (5 bases). The CDR3 totals 14 residues. Trimming removed 5 bases at V and 3 bases at J, with 12 bases between.